Listed here are 20 T cell receptor beta chains from one sample, sequenced in a study of response to subunit inactivated influenza vaccine. MiXCR, applied by TCRdb to the RT-PCR reads, yields one record per CDR3 protein. The table lists 500,000 to 550,000 distinct CDR3 sequences, under 30% of them singletons. The sample also formed part of further work on T cells expressing NK-cell markers. As reported in that work: UMIs were included in TCR beta cDNA generated by 5'RACE template switching.

This sample comprised CD4+ T cells sorted from PBMCs, obtained approximately 13 days after vaccination. Receptors were obtained from a man aged 45-60 years who received an inactivated influenza vaccine.

The chain uses TRBV25-1 and TRBJ2-2; tentatively, D is TRBD1 or TRBD2 (5 bases each). Trimming removed 8 bases from V and 2 bases from J, with 21 bases in between. The CDR3 runs 17 residues. Germline V lookup: CDR1 MGHDK, CDR2 SYGVNS. The CDR3 sequence is CASAHGTLFKNTGELFF. CDR3 DNA sequence: TGTGCCAGCGCCCACGGGACCCTATTCAAAAACACCGGGGAGCTGTTTTTT.

The J gene is TRBJ2-7, the V gene TRBV20-1, with TRBD1 matching over 12 bases. The V segment lost 6 bases and the J segment 4 bases; nucleotides outside the gene matches: 13. CDR1 and CDR2 (germline): DFQATT, SNEGSKA (reference sequence). The CDR3 contains 16 residues. The CDR3 coding sequence is TGCAGTGCCCACTGGGGGGGACAGGGGGCAAGGTACGAGCAGTACTTC. It encodes CSAHWGGQGARYEQYF.

V gene TRBV3-1 combines with J gene TRBJ2-1, with a weak D call TRBD2 (6 bases). V shed 3 bases and J shed 5 bases, with 14 bases lying between them. The CDR3 runs to 15 residues. Germline V lookup: CDR1 LGHDT, CDR2 YNNKEL (reference sequence). The CDR3 nucleotides are TGTGCCAGCAGCCAGGGACTTTACGGCCACAATGAGCAGTTCTTC. Translating it yields CASSQGLYGHNEQFF.

A few counts support this clonotype. The chain joins TRBV7-9 to TRBJ2-3; the D gene is possibly TRBD1 (6 bases). Trimming took 5 bases from V and 3 from J, leaving 15 bases between them. This CDR3 spans 15 amino acids. The V gene's germline CDR1 is SEHNR and CDR2 FQNEAQ (reference sequence). The CDR3 protein is CASSPLGQPTDTQYF. DNA for the CDR3: TGTGCCAGCAGCCCTCTGGGACAACCTACAGATACGCAGTATTTT.

This sequence joins TRBV15 and TRBJ1-5; 7 bases fit TRBD1. The J segment lost 1 base and the V segment lost 0 bases, leaving 6 bases of the junction unmatched. Per germline, CDR1 LNHNV and CDR2 YYDKDF (reference sequence). The CDR3 has 17 amino acids. This CDR3 is CATSRDGGTDSNQPQHF. The CDR3 DNA sequence: TGTGCCACCAGCAGAGATGGGGGGACAGACAGCAATCAGCCCCAGCATTTT.

This clonotype was seen a handful of times. This chain joins TRBV27 and TRBJ2-5; D assignment may be TRBD1 or TRBD2 (5 bases each). V lost 3 bases, J lost 3 bases, and 11 bases lay in between. The CDR3 has 14 amino acids. CDR1 is MNHEY, CDR2 SMNVEV, per germline (reference sequence). The CDR3, as DNA: TGTGCCAGCAGTTTGGGGACGGAAAAAGAGACCCAGTACTTC. It codes for CASSLGTEKETQYF.

The chain recombines TRBV7-9 with TRBJ2-3, with TRBD1 as a possible D gene (5 bases). The germline gives CDR1 SEHNR, CDR2 FQNEAQ (reference sequence). The CDR3 extends over 15 amino acids. Trimming left V 6 bases short and J 8 bases short, with 21 bases between. In nucleotides, the CDR3 is TGTGCCAGCAGGTTACAGGTGCCGGGCGTTGGTACGCAGTATTTT. It encodes CASRLQVPGVGTQYF.

The chain has TRBV20-1 and TRBJ2-5; 10 bases map to TRBD2. V lost 3 bases to trimming and J lost 7 bases; unmatched junction nucleotides: 8. CDR1 and CDR2 from the germline V gene are DFQATT and SNEGSKA (reference sequence). The length of the CDR3 is 14 residues. The CDR3 nucleotides read TGCAGTGCTAGTGGTCTAGCGGGAGTGGTGACCCAGTACTTC. Amino acid sequence: CSASGLAGVVTQYF.

Here the CDR3 reads CASSPPTGGRDTQYF. The CDR3 coding sequence is TGTGCCAGCTCACCACCGACAGGGGGCAGAGATACGCAGTATTTT. V is TRBV18 and J is TRBJ2-3; 10 bases fit TRBD1. Trimming at V came to 0 bases and at J to 5 bases, leaving 2 bases not matched to a gene. Germline-derived CDR1 and CDR2 are KGHSH and LQKENI. CDR3 length: 15 residues.

J is TRBJ1-2 and V is TRBV29-1; 7 bases are shared with TRBD1. Trimming took 6 bases from V and 5 from J; bases not matched to a gene: 15. The CDR3 extends over 15 amino acids. Germline CDR1 SQVTM, CDR2 ANQGSEA. The chain's CDR3 is CSVDRDRTFSYGYTF. DNA for the CDR3: TGCAGCGTAGATCGGGACAGAACATTTTCTTATGGCTACACCTTC. Using reference TRBV29-1 and TRBJ1-2 for the parts outside the CDR3, the full variable domain is SAVISQKPSRDICQRGTSLTIQCQVDSQVTMMFWYRQQPGQSLTLIATANQGSEATYESGFVIDKFPISRPNLTFSTLTVSNMSPEDSSIYLCSVDRDRTFSYGYTFGSGTRLTVV.

CDR3 DNA: TGTGCCAGCAGTTACTCGTTACTAGCGGCGCGGGAGCTGTTTTTT. Protein: CASSYSLLAARELFF. The V call is TRBV6-5, the J call TRBJ2-2; 8 positions match TRBD2. This CDR3 region has 15 residues. J was trimmed by 9 bases and V by 0 bases; bases with no gene match: 6. CDR1 and CDR2 (germline): MNHEY, SVGAGI.

The chain uses TRBV6-1 and TRBJ2-5; 10 bases are a match to TRBD2. Per germline, CDR1 MNHNS and CDR2 SASEGT. The ends lost 6 bases at V and 5 bases at J; junction bases unmatched: 6. CDR3 size: 14 residues. The CDR3 region is CASSNSGRSETQYF. CDR3 DNA: TGTGCCAGCAGCAATAGCGGGAGGTCCGAGACCCAGTACTTC.

The chain is built from TRBV12-3 or TRBV12-4 and TRBJ1-5; D possibly corresponds to TRBD1 (5 bases). Trimming took 3 bases from V and 5 from J, leaving 14 bases between them. The CDR3 runs 15 residues. CDR3 amino acids: CASSFRQGRHQPQHF. The CDR3 nucleotides read TGTGCCAGCAGTTTTAGGCAGGGCCGTCATCAGCCCCAGCATTTT.

This clonotype showed up many times. The chain is built from TRBV12-3 or TRBV12-4 and TRBJ2-5; no definite D call. Deletions cut 6 bases from V and 5 bases from J, with 7 bases between. The CDR3 length is 11 residues. The CDR3 loop reads CASSFLETQYF. The DNA for the CDR3 is TGTGCCAGCAGCTTTCTGGAGACCCAGTACTTC.

This clonotype occurred a few times. The chain joins TRBV5-1 to TRBJ2-1; D perhaps matches TRBD2 (6 bases). V was trimmed by 0 bases and J by 4 bases, leaving 14 bases between them. Germline V gives CDR1 SGHRS, CDR2 YFSETQ. The CDR3 consists of 16 residues. CDR3 region: CASSLVFAGPYNEQFF. The CDR3, as DNA: TGCGCCAGCAGCTTGGTATTTGCGGGGCCGTACAATGAGCAGTTCTTC.

The table lists this clonotype with a few counts. CDR3: CASSNRDRGDTEAFF. The CDR3 DNA reads TGCGCCAGCAGCAACCGGGACAGGGGGGACACTGAAGCTTTCTTT. The rearrangement joins TRBV5-1 to TRBJ1-1; 11 nucleotides agree with TRBD1. Germline V CDR1 and CDR2: SGHRS, YFSETQ. This CDR3 region has 15 residues. V dropped 4 bases and J dropped 3; count of bases not matched to a gene: 5.

This clonotype was seen a few times. A clone one base away is much larger, so this may be a read error. V usage is TRBV28 and J usage is TRBJ1-1, with unresolved D. With 8 bases removed from V and 0 bases from J, the gap between germline ends came to 10 bases. Germline lookup yields CDR1 MDHEN and CDR2 SYDVKM. This CDR3 has 13 amino acids. The CDR3, as DNA: TGTGCCAGCGCTACAGTTTTGAACACTGAAGCTTTCTTT. Translation gives CASATVLNTEAFF.

As for this clonotype: Likely a read error: the CDR3 ends without its conserved phenylalanine or tryptophan. The V call is TRBV27, the J call TRBJ2-2; 10 bases match TRBD2. V was clipped by 6 bases and J by 5 bases; unmatched bases: 15. This CDR3 has 18 residues. Germline assignment: CDR1 MNHEY and CDR2 SMNVEV (reference sequence). In DNA form, the CDR3 reads TGTGCCAGCAGCGTGGAAGGGGGACTAGCGCTCGAGACCGGGGAGCTGTTTCTT. The encoded protein is CASSVEGGLALETGELFL.

This chain joins TRBV20-1 and TRBJ2-3; the match to TRBD2 covers 9 bases. Germline CDR1 reads DFQATT; CDR2 reads SNEGSKA (reference sequence). There are 14 residues in the CDR3. The J segment lost 4 bases and the V segment lost 2 bases, leaving 4 bases of the junction unmatched. Here the CDR3 DNA reads TGCAGTGCTAGATCGTTAGCGGGAGCAGATACGCAGTATTTT. This encodes CSARSLAGADTQYF.

The table lists this clonotype with a few counts. This sequence joins TRBV6-1 and TRBJ2-1, with TRBD1 as a possible D gene (7 bases). The CDR3 covers 16 residues. V was trimmed by 6 bases and J by 0 bases, leaving 15 bases between them. Germline CDR1 reads MNHNS; CDR2 reads SASEGT. CDR3 in DNA: TGTGCCAGCAGAGGCGGAGGGGGCGTCTCCTACAATGAGCAGTTCTTC. Its protein product is CASRGGGGVSYNEQFF.